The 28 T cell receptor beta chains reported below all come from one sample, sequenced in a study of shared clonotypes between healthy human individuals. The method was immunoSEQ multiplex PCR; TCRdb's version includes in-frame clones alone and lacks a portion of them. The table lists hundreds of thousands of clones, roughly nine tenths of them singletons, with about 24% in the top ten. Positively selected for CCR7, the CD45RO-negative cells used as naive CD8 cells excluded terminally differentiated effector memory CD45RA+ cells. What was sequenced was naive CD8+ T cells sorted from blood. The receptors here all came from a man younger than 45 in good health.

The CDR3 sequence is CASSESRESNQPQHF. The DNA of the CDR3 is TGCGCCAGCAGTGAGTCCAGGGAGAGCAATCAGCCCCAGCATTTT. The V and J genes are TRBV10-1 and TRBJ1-5; possible D gene TRBD1, 5 bases. Germline V gene data show CDR1 as WNHNN and CDR2 as SYGVQD (reference sequence). The CDR3 contains 15 residues. V lost 0 bases and J lost 1, with 7 bases in between.

The CDR3, as DNA: TGTGCCAGCAGTTCATACGCGGAAAAACTGTTTTTT. Its protein is CASSSYAEKLFF. This rearrangement joins TRBV6-5 to TRBJ1-4; unclear D gene. The ends were cut back, 4 bases at V and 8 bases at J, with 8 bases in the middle. The CDR3 spans 12 residues. Germline V gene lookup returns CDR1 MNHEY and CDR2 SVGAGI.

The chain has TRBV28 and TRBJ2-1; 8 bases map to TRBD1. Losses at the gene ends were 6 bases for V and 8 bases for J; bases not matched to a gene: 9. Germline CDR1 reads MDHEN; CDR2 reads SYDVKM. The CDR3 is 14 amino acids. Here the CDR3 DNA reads TGTGCCAGCAGGTTGGACAGGGCCGTCGATGAGCAGTTCTTC. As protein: CASRLDRAVDEQFF. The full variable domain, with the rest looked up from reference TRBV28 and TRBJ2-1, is DVKVTQSSRYLVKRTGEKVFLECVQDMDHENMFWYRQDPGLGLRLIYFSYDVKMKEKGDIPEGYSVSREKKERFSLILESASTNQTSMYLCASRLDRAVDEQFFGPGTRLTVL.

CDR3 DNA: TGCGCCAGCAGCGTAGGGACAGGGGGCTACGAGCAGTACTTC. It yields the protein CASSVGTGGYEQYF. This chain links TRBV5-1 with TRBJ2-7; 11 positions match TRBD1. This CDR3 is 14 amino acids long. Germline CDR1 SGHRS, CDR2 YFSETQ. After removal of 4 bases from V and 3 bases from J, the junction contained 3 bases not matched to a gene.

Here the CDR3 DNA reads TGTGCCAGCAGCCTGGGAAGGCTAAATGAGCAGTTCTTC. Amino acids: CASSLGRLNEQFF. The J gene is TRBJ2-1, the V gene TRBV7-9; D ambiguous. V lost 5 bases, J lost 7 bases, and 12 bases lay in between. Germline lookup yields CDR1 SEHNR and CDR2 FQNEAQ (reference sequence). The CDR3 has 13 amino acids.

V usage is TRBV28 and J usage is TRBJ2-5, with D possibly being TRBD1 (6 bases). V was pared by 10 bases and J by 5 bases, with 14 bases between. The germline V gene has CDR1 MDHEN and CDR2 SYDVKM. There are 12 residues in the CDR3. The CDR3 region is CATRTVRETQYF. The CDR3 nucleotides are TGTGCCACACGGACAGTAAGGGAGACCCAGTACTTC.

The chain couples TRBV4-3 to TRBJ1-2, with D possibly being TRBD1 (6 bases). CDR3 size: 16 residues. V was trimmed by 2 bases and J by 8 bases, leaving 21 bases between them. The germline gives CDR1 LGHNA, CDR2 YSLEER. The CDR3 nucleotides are TGCGCCAGCAGCCAAAGGTCTCTAGTCGGGGGCCGGGGCTACACCTTC. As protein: CASSQRSLVGGRGYTF.

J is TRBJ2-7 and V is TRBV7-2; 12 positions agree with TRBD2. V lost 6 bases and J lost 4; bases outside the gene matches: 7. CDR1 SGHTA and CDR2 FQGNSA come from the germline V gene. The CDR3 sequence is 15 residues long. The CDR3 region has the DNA TGTGCCAGCAGTTTCGCGACTAGCGGGAGATACGAGCAGTACTTC. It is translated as CASSFATSGRYEQYF.

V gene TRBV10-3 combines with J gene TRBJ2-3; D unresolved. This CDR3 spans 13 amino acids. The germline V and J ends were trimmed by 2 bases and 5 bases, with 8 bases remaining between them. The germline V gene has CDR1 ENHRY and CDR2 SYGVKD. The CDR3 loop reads CAISEDPGDTQYF. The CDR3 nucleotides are TGTGCCATCAGTGAGGACCCCGGAGATACGCAGTATTTT.

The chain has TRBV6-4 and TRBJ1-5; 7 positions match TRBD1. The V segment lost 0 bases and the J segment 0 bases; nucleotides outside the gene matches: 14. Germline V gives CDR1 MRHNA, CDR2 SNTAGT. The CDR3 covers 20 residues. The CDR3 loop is CASSDSSGKEGGPSNQPQHF. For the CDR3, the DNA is TGTGCCAGCAGTGACTCGAGTGGAAAGGAAGGGGGCCCTAGCAATCAGCCCCAGCATTTT.

The CDR3 DNA follows: TGCAGCGTTGATTTGGGGGGCTCGAGCGAGCAGTACTTC. Its protein product is CSVDLGGSSEQYF. The V and J genes are TRBV29-1 and TRBJ2-7; possibly TRBD1 or TRBD2 for D (6 bases each). This CDR3 has 13 amino acids. The germline CDR1 and CDR2 sequences are SQVTM and ANQGSEA. The germline V and J ends were trimmed by 3 bases and 6 bases, with 15 bases remaining between them.

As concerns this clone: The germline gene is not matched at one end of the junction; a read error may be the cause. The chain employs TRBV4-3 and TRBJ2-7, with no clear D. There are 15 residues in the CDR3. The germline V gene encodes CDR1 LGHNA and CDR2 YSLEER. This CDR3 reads CASSQDHSLTAPQHF. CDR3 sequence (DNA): TGCGCCAGCAGCCAAGATCACAGTCTGACGGCTCCCCAGCACTTC.

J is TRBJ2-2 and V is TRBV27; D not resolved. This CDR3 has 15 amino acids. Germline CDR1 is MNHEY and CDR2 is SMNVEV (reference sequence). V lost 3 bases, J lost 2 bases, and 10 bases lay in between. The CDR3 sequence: CASSFASPNTGELFF. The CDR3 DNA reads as TGTGCCAGCAGTTTCGCGAGCCCCAACACCGGGGAGCTGTTTTTT.

The CDR3 here is CAISESDRSYEQYF. The CDR3 DNA sequence: TGTGCCATCAGTGAGTCAGACAGATCCTACGAGCAGTACTTC. This sequence joins TRBV10-3 and TRBJ2-7, with a possible D match to TRBD1 (5 bases). This CDR3 is built from 14 residues. Germline V gene sequence: CDR1 ENHRY, CDR2 SYGVKD. Trimming stripped 0 bases from V and 1 base from J, with 7 bases between.

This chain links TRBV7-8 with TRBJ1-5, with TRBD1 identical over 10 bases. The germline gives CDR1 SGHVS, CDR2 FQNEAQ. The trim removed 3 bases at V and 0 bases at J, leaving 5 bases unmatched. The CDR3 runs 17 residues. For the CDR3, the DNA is TGTGCCAGCAGCTTGCTGACAGGGGGCAATAGCAATCAGCCCCAGCATTTT. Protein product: CASSLLTGGNSNQPQHF.

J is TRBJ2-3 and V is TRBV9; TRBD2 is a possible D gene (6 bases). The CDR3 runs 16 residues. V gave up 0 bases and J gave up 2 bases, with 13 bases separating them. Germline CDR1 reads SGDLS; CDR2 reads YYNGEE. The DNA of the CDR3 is TGTGCCAGCAGCGTAGCTCGGGAGACCTACACAGATACGCAGTATTTT. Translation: CASSVARETYTDTQYF.

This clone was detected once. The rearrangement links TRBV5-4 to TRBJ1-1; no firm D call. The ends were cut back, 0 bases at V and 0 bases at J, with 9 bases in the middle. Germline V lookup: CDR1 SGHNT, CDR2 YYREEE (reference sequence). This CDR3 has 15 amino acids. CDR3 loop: CASSLGPDMNTEAFF. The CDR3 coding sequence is TGTGCCAGCAGCTTGGGTCCAGACATGAACACTGAAGCTTTCTTT.

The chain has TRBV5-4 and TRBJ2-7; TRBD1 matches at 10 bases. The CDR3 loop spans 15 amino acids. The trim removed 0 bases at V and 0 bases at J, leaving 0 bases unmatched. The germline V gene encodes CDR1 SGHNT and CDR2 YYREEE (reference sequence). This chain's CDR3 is CASSLGDRGSYEQYF. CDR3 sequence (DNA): TGTGCCAGCAGCTTGGGGGACAGGGGCTCCTACGAGCAGTACTTC.

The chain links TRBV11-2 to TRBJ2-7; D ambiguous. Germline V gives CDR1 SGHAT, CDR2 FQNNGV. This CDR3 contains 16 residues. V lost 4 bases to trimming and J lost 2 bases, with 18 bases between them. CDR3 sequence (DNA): TGTGCCAGCAGCTCGCCGGATGACCTGGTACCCTACGAGCAGTACTTC. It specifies CASSSPDDLVPYEQYF. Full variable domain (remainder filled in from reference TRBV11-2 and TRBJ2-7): EAGVAQSPRYKIIEKRQSVAFWCNPISGHATLYWYQQILGQGPKLLIQFQNNGVVDDSQLPKDRFSAERLKGVDSTLKIQPAKLEDSAVYLCASSSPDDLVPYEQYFGPGTRLTVT.

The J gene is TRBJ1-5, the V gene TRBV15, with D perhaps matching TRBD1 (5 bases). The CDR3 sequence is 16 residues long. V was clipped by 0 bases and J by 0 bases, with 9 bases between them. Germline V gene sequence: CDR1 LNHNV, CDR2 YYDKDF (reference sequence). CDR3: CATSRDGTASNQPQHF. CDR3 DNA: TGTGCCACCAGCAGAGATGGGACCGCTAGCAATCAGCCCCAGCATTTT.

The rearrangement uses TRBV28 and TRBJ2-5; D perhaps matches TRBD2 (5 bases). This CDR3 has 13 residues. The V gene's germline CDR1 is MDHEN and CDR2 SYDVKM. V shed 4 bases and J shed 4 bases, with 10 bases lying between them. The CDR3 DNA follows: TGTGCCAGCAGTTCCGGGGTAGGAGAGACCCAGTACTTC. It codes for CASSSGVGETQYF. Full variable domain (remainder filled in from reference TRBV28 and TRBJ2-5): DVKVTQSSRYLVKRTGEKVFLECVQDMDHENMFWYRQDPGLGLRLIYFSYDVKMKEKGDIPEGYSVSREKKERFSLILESASTNQTSMYLCASSSGVGETQYFGPGTRLLVL.

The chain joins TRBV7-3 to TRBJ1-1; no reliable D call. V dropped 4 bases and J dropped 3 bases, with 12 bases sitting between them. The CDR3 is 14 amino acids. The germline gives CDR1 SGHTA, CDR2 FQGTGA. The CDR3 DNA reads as TGTGCCAGCAGCTCGATGGCTGGTCACACTGAAGCTTTCTTT. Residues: CASSSMAGHTEAFF.

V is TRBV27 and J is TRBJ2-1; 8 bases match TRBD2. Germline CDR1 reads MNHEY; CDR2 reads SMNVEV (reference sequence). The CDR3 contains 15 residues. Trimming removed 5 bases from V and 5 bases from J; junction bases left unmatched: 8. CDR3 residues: CASSPYPGGDNEQFF. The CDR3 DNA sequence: TGTGCCAGCAGTCCCTATCCGGGAGGGGACAATGAGCAGTTCTTC.

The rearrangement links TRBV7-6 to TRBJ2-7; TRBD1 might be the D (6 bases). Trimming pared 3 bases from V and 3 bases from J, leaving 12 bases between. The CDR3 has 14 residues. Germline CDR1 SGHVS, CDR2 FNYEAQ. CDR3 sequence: CASSLGEGVYEQYF. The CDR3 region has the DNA TGTGCCAGCAGCTTGGGAGAGGGGGTCTACGAGCAGTACTTC.

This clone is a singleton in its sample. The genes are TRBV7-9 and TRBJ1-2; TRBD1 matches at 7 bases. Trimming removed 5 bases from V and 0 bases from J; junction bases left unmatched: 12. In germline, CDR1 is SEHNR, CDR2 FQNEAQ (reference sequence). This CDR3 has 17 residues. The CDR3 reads CASSGGQLAKANYGYTF. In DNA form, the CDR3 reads TGTGCCAGCAGCGGGGGACAGCTTGCCAAAGCTAACTATGGCTACACCTTC.

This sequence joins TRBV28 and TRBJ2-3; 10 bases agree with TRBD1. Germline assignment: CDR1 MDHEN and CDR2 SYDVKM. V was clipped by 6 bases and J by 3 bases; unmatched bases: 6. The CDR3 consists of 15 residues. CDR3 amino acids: CASSLGDRGTDTQYF. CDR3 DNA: TGTGCCAGCAGCTTGGGGGACAGGGGAACAGATACGCAGTATTTT.

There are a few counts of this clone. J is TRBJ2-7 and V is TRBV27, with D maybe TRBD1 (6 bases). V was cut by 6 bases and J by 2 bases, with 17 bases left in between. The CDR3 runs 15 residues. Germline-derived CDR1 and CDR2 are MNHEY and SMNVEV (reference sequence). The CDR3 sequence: CASSPPGAGAYEQYF. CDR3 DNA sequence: TGTGCCAGCAGCCCCCCAGGGGCAGGAGCCTACGAGCAGTACTTC.

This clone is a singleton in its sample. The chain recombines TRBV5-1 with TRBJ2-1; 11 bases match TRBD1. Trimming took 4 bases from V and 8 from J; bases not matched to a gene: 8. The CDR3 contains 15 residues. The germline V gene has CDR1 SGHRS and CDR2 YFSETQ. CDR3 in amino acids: CASSPGTGGGDEQFF. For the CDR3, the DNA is TGCGCCAGCAGCCCCGGGACAGGGGGTGGTGATGAGCAGTTCTTC.